This TCR beta chain is from a study of T cell repertoires in cytomegalovirus infection. One entry per CDR3 protein, called by TCRdb with MiXCR from the reads. In the table there are about 770,000 distinct CDR3 sequences, 29% of which are singletons. At least ten counts were recorded for this clonotype. The antigen remains unidentified. Per the germline V gene, CDR1 is SGHVS and CDR2 is FNYEAQ. The CDR3 is 15 amino acids. V was pared by 2 bases and J by 6 bases, with 6 bases of the junction left unmatched. The source of this sequence is a human donor in good health (CMV status not recorded). Some clones in this sample may be carry-over from other donors' samples. The gene calls are TRBV7-6 and TRBJ1-1, with 10 bases aligning to TRBD1. Specimen: cultured CD8+ T cells from PBMCs, collected from culture after CMV antigen stimulation. The CDR3 region is CASSLSGTGVSEAFF. The DNA for the CDR3 is TGTGCCAGCAGCTTATCCGGGACAGGGGTATCTGAAGCTTTCTTT.